Listed here are 18 T cell receptor beta chains from one sample, sequenced in a study of T-cell memory formation after mild COVID-19. TCRdb re-analysed the 5' RACE reads in MiXCR, keeping a single row per CDR3 protein. The sample includes about 210,000 distinct CDR3 sequences, 27% of them seen just once. The sample taken for sequencing was PBMCs or a T cell subset sorted from them (not recorded which). These receptors were obtained from an adult woman who had mild COVID-19 (a few samples of this study predate the infection). Cell type and time point are not known.

The chain joins TRBV7-9 to TRBJ2-7, with 12 bases lining up with TRBD1. V shed 3 bases, J shed 6 bases, and the junction held 9 bases outside the gene matches. This CDR3 is built from 16 residues. CDR1 is SEHNR, CDR2 FQNEAQ, per germline (reference sequence). The CDR3 spells CASSLWDRGRLGEQYF. The CDR3 region has the DNA TGTGCCAGCAGCTTGTGGGACAGGGGGCGCTTAGGCGAGCAGTACTTC.

The chain combines TRBV5-1 with TRBJ2-3; D might be TRBD2 (6 bases). The CDR3 extends over 15 amino acids. The germline V gene has CDR1 SGHRS and CDR2 YFSETQ. Trimming shortened V by 2 bases and J by 0 bases, and 10 bases separated the two germline ends. The CDR3 protein is CASSFGSLSTDTQYF. In DNA, the CDR3 is TGCGCCAGCAGCTTCGGGAGTTTAAGCACAGATACGCAGTATTTT. The full variable domain, its missing parts supplied by reference TRBV5-1 and TRBJ2-3, is KAGVTQTPRYLIKTRGQQVTLSCSPISGHRSVSWYQQTPGQGLQFLFEYFSETQRNKGNFPGRFSGRQFSNSRSEMNVSTLELGDSALYLCASSFGSLSTDTQYFGPGTRLTVL.

This clonotype turned up a few times. The genes are TRBV15 and TRBJ1-2, with TRBD1 matching over 10 bases. Germline CDR1 LNHNV, CDR2 YYDKDF (reference sequence). V lost 5 bases and J lost 2; bases outside the gene matches: 8. The CDR3 has 16 residues. In DNA, the CDR3 is TGTGCCACCAGCGTAGACAGGGGGCCGAGGAACTATGGCTACACCTTC. It translates to CATSVDRGPRNYGYTF.

This clonotype has more than one count but fewer than ten. This sequence joins TRBV12-3 or TRBV12-4 and TRBJ2-1; 10 bases fit TRBD2. The ends lost 5 bases at V and 8 bases at J; junction bases unmatched: 15. This CDR3 region has 17 residues. This CDR3 is CASSLRGGASGSDEQFF. In nucleotides, the CDR3 is TGTGCCAGCAGTCTCCGGGGGGGAGCTAGCGGGAGCGATGAGCAGTTCTTC.

The J gene is TRBJ2-2, the V gene TRBV7-9, with 9 positions matching TRBD2. After removal of 5 bases from V and 4 bases from J, the junction contained 8 bases not matched to a gene. The CDR3 extends over 16 amino acids. Germline V gives CDR1 SEHNR, CDR2 FQNEAQ (reference sequence). Written as DNA, the CDR3 is TGTGCCAGCAGCCCCTTAGCGGGAGCGGTCACCGGGGAGCTGTTTTTT. It translates to CASSPLAGAVTGELFF.

This clonotype was seen a handful of times. V and J are TRBV4-1 and TRBJ2-7; D is tentatively TRBD1 or TRBD2 (5 bases each). The germline CDR1 and CDR2 sequences are MGHRA and YSYEKL. The germline V and J ends were trimmed by 2 bases and 3 bases, with 14 bases remaining between them. The CDR3 is made up of 15 amino acids. This chain's CDR3 is CASSQSPGPNYEQYF. In DNA form, the CDR3 reads TGCGCCAGCAGCCAATCCCCGGGACCTAACTACGAGCAGTACTTC.

This clonotype was picked up many times. This chain links TRBV13 with TRBJ2-3; D not certain. The ends were cut back, 5 bases at V and 0 bases at J, with 12 bases in the middle. The CDR3 is 15 residues long. Looked up from germline, CDR1 is PRHDT and CDR2 is FYEKMQ (reference sequence). CDR3 loop: CASSLQGPSTDTQYF. As DNA, the CDR3 is TGTGCCAGCAGCCTACAAGGACCTAGCACAGATACGCAGTATTTT.

There are a few counts of this clonotype. V usage is TRBV29-1 and J usage is TRBJ1-1, with D perhaps TRBD1 (5 bases). The CDR3 covers 11 residues. Germline V gene data show CDR1 as SQVTM and CDR2 as ANQGSEA. The V end lost 0 bases, the J end lost 11 bases, and 10 bases lay between the germline ends. The CDR3 nucleotides are TGCAGCGTTGAAGATGCGGGGGGGGCTTTCTTT. The encoded protein is CSVEDAGGAFF.

The genes are TRBV25-1 and TRBJ2-1; 9 bases align to TRBD1. There are 14 residues in the CDR3. Germline CDR1 reads MGHDK; CDR2 reads SYGVNS. V shed 4 bases and J 8 bases; nucleotides not matched to a gene: 6. The CDR3 sequence: CASSATGGRDEQFF. DNA of the CDR3: TGTGCCAGCAGTGCGACAGGGGGTAGGGATGAGCAGTTCTTC. Based on the CDR3 plus reference TRBV25-1 and TRBJ2-1, the full variable domain is EADIYQTPRYLVIGTGKKITLECSQTMGHDKMYWYQQDPGMELHLIHYSYGVNSTEKGDLSSESTVSRIRTEHFPLTLESARPSHTSQYLCASSATGGRDEQFFGPGTRLTVL.

The V gene is TRBV29-1, the J gene TRBJ1-2; 7 bases match TRBD1. This CDR3 spans 13 amino acids. Per germline, CDR1 SQVTM and CDR2 ANQGSEA. Unmatched junction bases numbered 7, after V lost 1 base and J lost 8 bases. The CDR3 DNA reads as TGCAGCGTTGAAGCTCCAGGGGGACGAGGCTACACCTTC. Amino acids: CSVEAPGGRGYTF.

This clonotype was counted only a few times. The rearrangement uses TRBV20-1 and TRBJ1-2; D unclear. V was cut by 7 bases and J by 2 bases, with 20 bases left in between. Germline values: CDR1 DFQATT, CDR2 SNEGSKA (reference sequence). The CDR3 contains 15 residues. The CDR3 nucleotides are TGCAGTGTCGAGGTATTGGGAAACCAGAACTATGGCTACACCTTC. Its translation is CSVEVLGNQNYGYTF.

The chain is built from TRBV13 and TRBJ1-2; the match to TRBD1 covers 9 bases. The CDR3 extends over 14 amino acids. With V trimmed by 5 bases and J by 4 bases, 5 bases remained unmatched. CDR1 is PRHDT, CDR2 FYEKMQ, per germline (reference sequence). The CDR3 loop is CASSKQGAVYGYTF. The CDR3 DNA reads as TGTGCCAGCAGCAAACAGGGGGCGGTCTATGGCTACACCTTC. Variable domain in full (rest from reference TRBV13 and TRBJ1-2): AAGVIQSPRHLIKEKRETATLKCYPIPRHDTVYWYQQGPGQDPQFLISFYEKMQSDKGSIPDRFSAQQFSDYHSELNMSSLELGDSALYFCASSKQGAVYGYTFGSGTRLTVV.

The chain links TRBV10-1 to TRBJ1-5, with a possible D match to TRBD1 (6 bases). Germline loops: CDR1 WNHNN, CDR2 SYGVQD (reference sequence). The CDR3 is 15 amino acids. V shed 3 bases and J shed 0 bases, with 9 bases lying between them. The CDR3 DNA sequence: TGCGCCAGCAGTGACAGGGGATATAGCAATCAGCCCCAGCATTTT. It codes for CASSDRGYSNQPQHF.

The V and J genes are TRBV6-2 or TRBV6-3 and TRBJ2-6; no definite D call. The CDR3 totals 16 residues. The V end was cut by 6 bases, the J end by 2 bases, with 14 bases between. The V gene's germline CDR1 is MNHEY and CDR2 SVGEGT. For the CDR3, the DNA is TGTGCCAGCAGGACGGGTCGTCCACCTGGGGCCAACGTCCTGACTTTC. Amino acids: CASRTGRPPGANVLTF.

There are a few counts of this clonotype. The chain employs TRBV5-1 and TRBJ2-7; 9 positions agree with TRBD1. The CDR3 sequence is 15 residues long. The V gene end was trimmed by 0 bases and the J gene end by 3 bases; junction bases not matched to a gene: 4. CDR1 and CDR2 (germline): SGHRS, YFSETQ. DNA of the CDR3: TGCGCCAGCAGCTTGGCTGGGACAGGGAACTACGAGCAGTACTTC. Translated: CASSLAGTGNYEQYF.

The chain recombines TRBV28 with TRBJ1-1, with TRBD1 as a possible D gene (6 bases). From germline, CDR1 is MDHEN and CDR2 SYDVKM. This CDR3 has 13 amino acids. The V end was cut by 7 bases, the J end by 8 bases, with 17 bases between. CDR3 sequence (DNA): TGTGCCAGCACCACAGGGTCGGCCCGGGAAGCTTTCTTT. It encodes CASTTGSAREAFF.

The V gene is TRBV30, the J gene TRBJ1-1; D may be TRBD1 (6 bases). CDR1 and CDR2 from the germline V gene are GTSNPN and SVGIG (reference sequence). The CDR3 is 13 residues long. Trimming shortened V by 4 bases and J by 3 bases, and 12 bases separated the two germline ends. The CDR3 nucleotides are TGTGCCTGGATGGACAGCCACTACACTGAAGCTTTCTTT. It specifies CAWMDSHYTEAFF.

There are a few counts of this clonotype. The chain uses TRBV5-6 and TRBJ2-7; D unresolved. This CDR3 is 13 amino acids long. Trimming took off 2 bases at V and 0 bases at J, with 6 bases between the two ends. Germline V gene lookup returns CDR1 SGHDT and CDR2 YYEEEE. CDR3 bases: TGTGCCAGCAGCTTCGATCCCTCCTACGAGCAGTACTTC. It is translated as CASSFDPSYEQYF.